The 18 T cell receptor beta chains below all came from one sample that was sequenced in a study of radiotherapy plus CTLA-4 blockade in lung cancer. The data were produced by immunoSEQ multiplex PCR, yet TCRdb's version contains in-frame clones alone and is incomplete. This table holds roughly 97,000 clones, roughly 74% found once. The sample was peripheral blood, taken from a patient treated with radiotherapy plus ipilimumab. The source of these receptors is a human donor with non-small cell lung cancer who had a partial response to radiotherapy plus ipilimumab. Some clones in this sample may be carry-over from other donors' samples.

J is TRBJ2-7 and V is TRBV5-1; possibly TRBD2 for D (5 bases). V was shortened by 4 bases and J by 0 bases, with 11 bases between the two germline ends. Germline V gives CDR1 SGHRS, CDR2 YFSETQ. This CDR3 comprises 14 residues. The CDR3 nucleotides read TGCGCCAGCAGCCCGAGCGGTACCTCCTACGAGCAGTACTTC. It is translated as CASSPSGTSYEQYF.

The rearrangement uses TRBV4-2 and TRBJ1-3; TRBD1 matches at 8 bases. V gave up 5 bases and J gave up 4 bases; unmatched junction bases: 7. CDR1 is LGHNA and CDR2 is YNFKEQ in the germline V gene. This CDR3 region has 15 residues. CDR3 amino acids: CASSESGGVGNTIYF. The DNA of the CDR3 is TGTGCCAGCAGCGAATCAGGGGGCGTGGGAAACACCATATATTTT.

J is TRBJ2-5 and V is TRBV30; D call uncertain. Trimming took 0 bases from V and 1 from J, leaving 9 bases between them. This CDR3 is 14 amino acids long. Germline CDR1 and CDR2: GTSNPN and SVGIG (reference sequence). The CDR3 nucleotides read TGTGCCTGGAGTGTCTACAGCAGCCAAGAGACCCAGTACTTC. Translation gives CAWSVYSSQETQYF.

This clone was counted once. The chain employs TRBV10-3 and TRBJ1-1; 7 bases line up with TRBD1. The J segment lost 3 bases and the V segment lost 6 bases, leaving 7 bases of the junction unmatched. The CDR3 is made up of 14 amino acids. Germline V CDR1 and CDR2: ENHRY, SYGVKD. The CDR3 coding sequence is TGTGCCATCAGCGAAACTCAGGGGGACACTGAAGCTTTCTTT. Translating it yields CAISETQGDTEAFF.

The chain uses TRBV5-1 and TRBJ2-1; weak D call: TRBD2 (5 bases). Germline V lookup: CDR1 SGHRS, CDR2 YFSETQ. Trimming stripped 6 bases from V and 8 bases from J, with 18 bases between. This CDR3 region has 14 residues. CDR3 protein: CASKREPDVDEQFF. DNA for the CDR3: TGCGCCAGCAAAAGGGAGCCAGACGTGGATGAGCAGTTCTTC.

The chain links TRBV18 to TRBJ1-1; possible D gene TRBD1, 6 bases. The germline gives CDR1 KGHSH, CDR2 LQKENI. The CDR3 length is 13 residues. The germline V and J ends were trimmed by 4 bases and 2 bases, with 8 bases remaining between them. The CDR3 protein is CASSRTDNTEAFF. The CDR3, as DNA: TGTGCCAGCTCACGGACAGACAACACTGAAGCTTTCTTT.

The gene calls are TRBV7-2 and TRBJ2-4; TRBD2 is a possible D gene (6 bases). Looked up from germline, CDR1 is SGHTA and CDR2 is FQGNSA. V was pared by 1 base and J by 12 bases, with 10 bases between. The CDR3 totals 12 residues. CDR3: CASSLVNGGQYF. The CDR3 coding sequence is TGTGCCAGCAGCTTAGTAAACGGGGGTCAGTACTTC.

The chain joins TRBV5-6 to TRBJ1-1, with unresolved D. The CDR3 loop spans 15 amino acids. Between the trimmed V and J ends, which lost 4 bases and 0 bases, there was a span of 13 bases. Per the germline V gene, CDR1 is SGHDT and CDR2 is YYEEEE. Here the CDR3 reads CASSPLVQLNTEAFF. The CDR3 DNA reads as TGTGCCAGCAGCCCCTTGGTACAACTGAACACTGAAGCTTTCTTT.

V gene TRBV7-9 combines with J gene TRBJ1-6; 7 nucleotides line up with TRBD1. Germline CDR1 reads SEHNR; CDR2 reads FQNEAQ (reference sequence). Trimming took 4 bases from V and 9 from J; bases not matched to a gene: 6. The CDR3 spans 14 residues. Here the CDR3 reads CASSSTGESSPLHF. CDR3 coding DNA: TGTGCCAGCAGCTCCACAGGGGAGAGTTCACCCCTCCACTTT.

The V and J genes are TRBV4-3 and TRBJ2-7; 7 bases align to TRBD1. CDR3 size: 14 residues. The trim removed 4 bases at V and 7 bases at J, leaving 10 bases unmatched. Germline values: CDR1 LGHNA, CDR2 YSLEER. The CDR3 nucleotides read TGCGCCAGCAGCCGATGGACAGGCGAAGGGGAGCAGTACTTC. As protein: CASSRWTGEGEQYF.

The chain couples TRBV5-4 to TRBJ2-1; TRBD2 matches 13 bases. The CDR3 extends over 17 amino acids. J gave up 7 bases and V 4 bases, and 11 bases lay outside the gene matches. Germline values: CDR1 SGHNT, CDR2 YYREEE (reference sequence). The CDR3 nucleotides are TGTGCCAGCAGCCTGAAACTAGCGGGGGGGCGGTGGAATGAGCAGTTCTTC. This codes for CASSLKLAGGRWNEQFF.

Here the CDR3 DNA reads TGCGCCAGCAGCTCACCGGGACAGGAACTATACGAGCAGTACTTC. It encodes CASSSPGQELYEQYF. The chain employs TRBV5-1 and TRBJ2-7; 8 bases map to TRBD1. This CDR3 has 15 residues. CDR1 and CDR2 from the germline V gene are SGHRS and YFSETQ. The trim removed 3 bases at V and 4 bases at J, leaving 9 bases unmatched. The variable domain in full, completed from reference TRBV5-1 and TRBJ2-7, reads KAGVTQTPRYLIKTRGQQVTLSCSPISGHRSVSWYQQTPGQGLQFLFEYFSETQRNKGNFPGRFSGRQFSNSRSEMNVSTLELGDSALYLCASSSPGQELYEQYFGPGTRLTVT.

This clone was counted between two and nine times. CDR3 sequence (DNA): TGTGCCAGCAGCTTAGGATCCAGAAGCAATCAGCCCCAGCATTTT. The encoded protein is CASSLGSRSNQPQHF. This chain connects TRBV7-2 to TRBJ1-5; the D is unclear. The V gene lost 1 base and the J gene lost 1 base, with 8 bases spanning the gap. Germline CDR1 and CDR2: SGHTA and FQGNSA. The CDR3 extends over 15 amino acids.

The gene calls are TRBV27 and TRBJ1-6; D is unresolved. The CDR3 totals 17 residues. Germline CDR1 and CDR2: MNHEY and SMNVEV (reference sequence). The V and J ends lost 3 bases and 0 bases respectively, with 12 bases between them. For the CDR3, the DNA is TGTGCCAGCAGTTTGTTCCGTCTCCGCTCCTATAATTCACCCCTCCACTTT. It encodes CASSLFRLRSYNSPLHF.

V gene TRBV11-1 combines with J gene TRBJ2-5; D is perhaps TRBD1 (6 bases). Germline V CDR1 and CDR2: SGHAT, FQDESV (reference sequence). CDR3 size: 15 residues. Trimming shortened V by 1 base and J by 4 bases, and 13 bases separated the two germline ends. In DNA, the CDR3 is TGTGCCAGCAGCTTAGACGGACAGCCCTTAGAGACCCAGTACTTC. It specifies CASSLDGQPLETQYF.

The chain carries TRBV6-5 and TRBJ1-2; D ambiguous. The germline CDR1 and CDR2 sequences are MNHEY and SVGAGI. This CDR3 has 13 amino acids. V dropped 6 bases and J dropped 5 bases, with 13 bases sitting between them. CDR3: CASSLLRSYGYTF. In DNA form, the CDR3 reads TGTGCCAGCAGCTTACTCCGCTCATATGGCTACACCTTC.

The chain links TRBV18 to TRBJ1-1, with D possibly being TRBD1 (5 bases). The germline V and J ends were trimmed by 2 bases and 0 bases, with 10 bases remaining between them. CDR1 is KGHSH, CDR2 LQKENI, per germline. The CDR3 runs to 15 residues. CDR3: CASSPGQGLNTEAFF. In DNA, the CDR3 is TGTGCCAGCTCACCAGGCCAGGGCTTGAACACTGAAGCTTTCTTT. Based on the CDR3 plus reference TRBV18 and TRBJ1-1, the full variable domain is NAGVMQNPRHLVRRRGQEARLRCSPMKGHSHVYWYRQLPEEGLKFMVYLQKENIIDESGMPKERFSAEFPKEGPSILRIQQVVRGDSAAYFCASSPGQGLNTEAFFGQGTRLTVV.

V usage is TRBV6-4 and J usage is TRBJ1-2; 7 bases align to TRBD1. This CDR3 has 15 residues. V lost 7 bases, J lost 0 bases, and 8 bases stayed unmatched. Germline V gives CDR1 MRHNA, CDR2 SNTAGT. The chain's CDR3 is CASKQQGLTNYGYTF. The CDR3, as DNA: TGTGCCAGCAAACAACAGGGGCTCACTAACTATGGCTACACCTTC.